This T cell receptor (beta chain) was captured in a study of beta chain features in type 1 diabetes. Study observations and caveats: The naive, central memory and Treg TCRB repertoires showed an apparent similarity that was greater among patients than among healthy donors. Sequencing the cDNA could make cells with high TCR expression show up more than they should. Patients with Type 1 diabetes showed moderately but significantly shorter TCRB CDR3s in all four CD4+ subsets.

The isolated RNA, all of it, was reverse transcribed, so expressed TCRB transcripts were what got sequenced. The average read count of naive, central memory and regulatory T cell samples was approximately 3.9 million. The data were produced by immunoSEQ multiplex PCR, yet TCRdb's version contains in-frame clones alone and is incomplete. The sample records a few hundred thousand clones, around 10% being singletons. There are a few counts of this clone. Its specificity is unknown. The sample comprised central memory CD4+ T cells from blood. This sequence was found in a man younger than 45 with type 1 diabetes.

The CDR3 nucleotides are TGTGCCAGCAGCTTCCCCCCAGCGGGGTCAGATACGCAGTATTTT. Its protein product is CASSFPPAGSDTQYF. The chain couples TRBV7-2 to TRBJ2-3; 7 bases are shared with TRBD2. V was pared by 3 bases and J by 4 bases, with 7 bases of the junction left unmatched. The CDR3 is 15 amino acids. Germline V lookup: CDR1 SGHTA, CDR2 FQGNSA.